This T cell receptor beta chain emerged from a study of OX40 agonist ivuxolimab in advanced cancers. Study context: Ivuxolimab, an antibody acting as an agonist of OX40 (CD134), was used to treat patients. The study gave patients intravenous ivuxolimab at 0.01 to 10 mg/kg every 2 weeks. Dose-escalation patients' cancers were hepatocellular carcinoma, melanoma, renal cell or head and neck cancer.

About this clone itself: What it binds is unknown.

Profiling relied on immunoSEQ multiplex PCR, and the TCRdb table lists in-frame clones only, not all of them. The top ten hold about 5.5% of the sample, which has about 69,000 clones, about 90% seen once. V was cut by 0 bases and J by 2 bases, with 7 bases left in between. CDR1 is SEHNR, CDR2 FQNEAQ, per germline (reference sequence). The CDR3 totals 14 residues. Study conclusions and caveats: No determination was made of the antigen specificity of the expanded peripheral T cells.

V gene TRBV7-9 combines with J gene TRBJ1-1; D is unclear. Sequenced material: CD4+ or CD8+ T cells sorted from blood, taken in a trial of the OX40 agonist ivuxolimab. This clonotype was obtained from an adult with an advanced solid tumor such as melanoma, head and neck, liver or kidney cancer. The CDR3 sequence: CASSLASGNTEAFF. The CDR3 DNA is TGTGCCAGCAGCTTAGCGTCAGGAAACACTGAAGCTTTCTTT.